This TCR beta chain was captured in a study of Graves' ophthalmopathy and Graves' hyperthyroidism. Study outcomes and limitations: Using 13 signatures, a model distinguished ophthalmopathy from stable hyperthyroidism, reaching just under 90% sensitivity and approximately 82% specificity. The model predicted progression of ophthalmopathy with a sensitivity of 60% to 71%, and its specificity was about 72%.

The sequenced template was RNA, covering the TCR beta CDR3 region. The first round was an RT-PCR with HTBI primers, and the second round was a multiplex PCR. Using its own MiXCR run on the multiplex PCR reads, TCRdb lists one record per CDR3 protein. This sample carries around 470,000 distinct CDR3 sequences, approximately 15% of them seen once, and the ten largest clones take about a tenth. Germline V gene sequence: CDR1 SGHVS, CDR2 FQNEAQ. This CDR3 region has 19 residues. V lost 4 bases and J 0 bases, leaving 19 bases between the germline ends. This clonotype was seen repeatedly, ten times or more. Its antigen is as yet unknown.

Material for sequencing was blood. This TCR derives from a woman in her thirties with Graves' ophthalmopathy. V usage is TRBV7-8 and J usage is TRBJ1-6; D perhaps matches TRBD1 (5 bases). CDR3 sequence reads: CASSSYGQGRSSYNSPLHF. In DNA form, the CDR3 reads TGTGCCAGCAGCTCCTACGGCCAGGGAAGAAGCTCCTATAATTCACCCCTCCACTTT.